This T cell receptor (beta chain) comes out of a study of T cell responses to AZD1222 COVID-19 vaccine. Overall study context: Second-dose intervals near 4 or 12 weeks were combined.

Germline assignment: CDR1 SGHTA and CDR2 FQGTGA. The CDR3 loop spans 13 amino acids. V gave up 4 bases and J gave up 0 bases, with 6 bases separating them. Study-level results: Repertoire sampling occurred only after the peak T cell response. Donors were largely white British and mainly female; clonal diversity was possibly underestimated.

To note about this clone: Its antigen remains unknown.

Using immunoSEQ multiplex PCR, the repertoire was profiled, and TCRdb retains in-frame clones only, with some absent. Of more than 85,000 clones listed, 70% to 90% are singletons. The sequence came from an adult in good health. The sample was peripheral blood, taken on day 0 of AZD1222 vaccination. This rearrangement joins TRBV7-3 to TRBJ1-1; D is unclear. As DNA, the CDR3 is TGTGCCAGCAGCTCACATATGAACACTGAAGCTTTCTTT. Residues: CASSSHMNTEAFF.